One and the same sample provided the 13 T cell receptor beta chains below, sequenced in a study of T and B cells in COVID-19 patients. Multiplex PCR with BIOMED2 TRB-A/B primer pools amplified TRB rearrangements. TCRdb analysed the multiplex PCR reads with MiXCR anew, one entry per CDR3 protein. Of 8,700 or so distinct CDR3 sequences listed, 31% are singletons. From blood, about 240-500 ng of genomic DNA served as TRB template. Source material: blood. All receptors derive from a human donor who had recovered from COVID-19.

This clonotype has more than one count but fewer than ten. The V and J genes are TRBV6-5 and TRBJ1-1, with D possibly TRBD1 on 5 matching bases. The CDR3 runs 17 residues. The ends were cut back, 0 bases at V and 0 bases at J, with 14 bases in the middle. Germline-derived CDR1 and CDR2 are MNHEY and SVGAGI. The CDR3 here is CASSYSTQGVMNTEAFF. CDR3 sequence (DNA): TGTGCCAGCAGTTACTCGACTCAGGGCGTTATGAACACTGAAGCTTTCTTT.

The table lists this clonotype with a few counts. V gene TRBV18 combines with J gene TRBJ1-1; D remains unclear. This CDR3 is 14 amino acids long. The germline gives CDR1 KGHSH, CDR2 LQKENI. V was cut by 2 bases and J by 1 base, with 8 bases left in between. CDR3 sequence: CASSPRRPNTEAFF. The CDR3 region has the DNA TGTGCCAGCTCACCAAGAAGGCCGAACACTGAAGCTTTCTTT.

The V gene is TRBV13, the J gene TRBJ2-3; TRBD2 aligns across 11 bases. V trimming: 5 bases; J trimming: 0 bases; junction bases outside the gene matches: 7. CDR3 length: 17 residues. Germline-derived CDR1 and CDR2 are PRHDT and FYEKMQ (reference sequence). The CDR3 DNA is TGTGCCAGCAGCAGATCTAGCGGGGGGACGAGCACAGATACGCAGTATTTT. Translation gives CASSRSSGGTSTDTQYF.

The chain employs TRBV20-1 and TRBJ1-1; D ambiguous. The CDR3 totals 11 residues. Trimming left V 4 bases short and J 4 bases short, with 7 bases between. Germline CDR1 is DFQATT and CDR2 is SNEGSKA (reference sequence). The CDR3 sequence is CSAMLSTEAFF. The CDR3 DNA is TGCAGTGCTATGCTTTCCACTGAAGCTTTCTTT.

This clonotype was recorded a few times. The rearrangement joins TRBV10-3 to TRBJ1-2, with 10 bases lining up with TRBD1. V lost 10 bases and J lost 4; bases outside the gene matches: 27. There are 20 residues in the CDR3. Germline V lookup: CDR1 ENHRY, CDR2 SYGVKD. The CDR3 nucleotides read TGTGCCAGCAGACGACTTGGACAGGGGGTATGGACCCTATCGAGCTATGGCTACACCTTC. Translating it yields CASRRLGQGVWTLSSYGYTF.

V is TRBV11-2 and J is TRBJ1-1, with 9 nucleotides matching TRBD1. V lost 0 bases to trimming and J lost 5 bases; unmatched junction nucleotides: 1. The germline V gene has CDR1 SGHAT and CDR2 FQNNGV. The CDR3 extends over 14 amino acids. CDR3 protein: CASSLEGQGTEAFF. DNA of the CDR3: TGTGCCAGCAGCTTAGAGGGACAGGGAACTGAAGCTTTCTTT.

With respect to this clonotype: Relative to the germline gene, one junction end is altered; a read error may explain this. The V gene is TRBV6-1, the J gene TRBJ1-2, with 7 nucleotides matching TRBD1. The CDR3 covers 13 residues. In germline, CDR1 is MNHNS, CDR2 SASEGT. The CDR3 coding sequence is TGTGCCAGCAGCGAAGGGGGCGGCTATGGCTACACCTTC. It codes for CASSEGGGYGYTF.

V and J are TRBV20-1 and TRBJ2-3; D is undetermined. The V and J ends lost 0 bases and 0 bases respectively, with 13 bases between them. This CDR3 comprises 16 residues. CDR1 is DFQATT, CDR2 SNEGSKA, per germline (reference sequence). The CDR3 DNA reads as TGCAGTGCTAGAGATAATCGGGTCGAAAGCACAGATACGCAGTATTTT. This encodes CSARDNRVESTDTQYF.

This chain connects TRBV18 to TRBJ2-3; TRBD2 matches 15 bases. J gave up 2 bases and V 3 bases, and 3 bases lay outside the gene matches. The length of the CDR3 is 17 residues. Per germline, CDR1 KGHSH and CDR2 LQKENI. This CDR3 reads CASSPGTSGGTTDTQYF. DNA for the CDR3: TGTGCCAGCTCACCCGGGACTAGCGGGGGGACCACAGATACGCAGTATTTT.

The chain carries TRBV25-1 and TRBJ2-5, with D unclear. Per the germline V gene, CDR1 is MGHDK and CDR2 is SYGVNS. There are 14 residues in the CDR3. V dropped 3 bases and J dropped 5 bases, with 13 bases sitting between them. CDR3 in DNA: TGTGCCAGCAGTGACCCACACCGACGGGAGACCCAGTACTTC. It yields the protein CASSDPHRRETQYF.

This clonotype has more than one count but fewer than ten. A junction end diverges from the germline sequence, so it may reflect a read error. CDR3 nucleotides: TGTGCCAGAAGCTTGGTGACTAGCGGGGGGGATACGCAGTATTTT. Protein sequence: CARSLVTSGGDTQYF. This chain joins TRBV5-6 and TRBJ2-3, with 13 bases fitting TRBD2. Germline CDR1 is SGHDT and CDR2 is YYEEEE. There are 15 residues in the CDR3.

This clonotype was recorded a few times. The V and J genes are TRBV18 and TRBJ1-1; tentatively, D is TRBD1 (5 bases). Germline CDR1 is KGHSH and CDR2 is LQKENI. V gave up 5 bases and J gave up 1 base, with 11 bases separating them. The CDR3 covers 14 residues. The CDR3 is CASSARGRNTEAFF. Here the CDR3 DNA reads TGTGCCAGCTCAGCGAGGGGACGGAACACTGAAGCTTTCTTT.

This rearrangement joins TRBV7-6 to TRBJ2-1; TRBD1 is a possible D gene (6 bases). Per germline, CDR1 SGHVS and CDR2 FNYEAQ. The CDR3 runs to 16 residues. The V gene lost 1 base and the J gene lost 0 bases, with 10 bases spanning the gap. The CDR3: CASSLEGGRSYNEQFF. For the CDR3, the DNA is TGTGCCAGCAGCTTAGAAGGGGGACGCTCCTACAATGAGCAGTTCTTC.